This is a list of T cell receptor beta chains from one sample in a study of blood T cell repertoires in COVID-19. Produced via immunoSEQ multiplex PCR; TCRdb's table is partial and in-frame only. The data contain approximately 290,000 clones, approximately 85% of them singletons. Sequencing used PBMCs or T cells enriched from blood (not recorded which). Receptors originate from a woman aged 25 to 39 who had recovered from COVID-19. Both conserved end residues are part of each CDR3. A D gene is named only where the DNA matches it firmly. Part of the rows lack a size; the others show once, few, many or a class for expanded clones.

>NA|TRBJ1-1|TRBV19|TRBD1
CATTPGQYMNTEAFF
TGTGCCACCACACCGGGACAGTACATGAACACTGAAGCTTTCTTT
>once|TRBJ2-6|TRBV5-4|TRBD2
CASSPRAGGSSGANVLTF
TGTGCCAGCAGCCCTAGGGCGGGAGGGAGCTCTGGGGCCAACGTCCTGACTTTC
>NA|TRBJ1-5|TRBV28|TRBD1
CASSLLGTGSQPQHF
TGTGCCAGCTCGCTCCTCGGGACAGGGTCTCAGCCCCAGCATTTT
>few|TRBJ2-2|TRBV6-4|TRBD2
CASSDRGGTGELFF
TGTGCCAGCAGTGACCGGGGGGGAACCGGGGAGCTGTTTTTT
>NA|TRBJ1-5|TRBV2|TRBD1
CASSVTGVNQPQHF
TGTGCCAGCAGTGTGACAGGGGTCAATCAGCCCCAGCATTTT
>NA|TRBJ2-3|TRBV28|NA
CASRDTVQWAQYF
TGTGCCAGCCGGGACACAGTACAATGGGCGCAGTATTTT
>NA|TRBJ2-5|TRBV7-8|TRBD2
CATGLLSGGETQYF
TGTGCCACCGGACTCCTATCGGGGGGAGAGACCCAGTACTTC
>NA|TRBJ2-2|TRBV9|TRBD2
CASSVVAGATGELFF
TGTGCCAGCAGCGTAGTAGCGGGGGCGACCGGGGAGCTGTTTTTT
>NA|TRBJ2-3|TRBV5-1|NA
CASSLKTNTDTQYF
TGCGCCAGCAGCTTGAAGACAAACACAGATACGCAGTATTTT
>NA|TRBJ1-1|TRBV4-2|NA
CASSPKRSTEAFF
TGTGCCAGCAGCCCCAAGAGGAGCACTGAAGCTTTCTTT